A selection of T cell receptor beta chains follows, all from one sample in a study of T cells in Graves' hyperthyroidism and ophthalmopathy. Via MiXCR, TCRdb re-called the multiplex PCR reads, giving one row per CDR3 protein. Here the sample spans 470,000 or so distinct CDR3 sequences, less than 25% being singletons. Sequencing was performed on blood. These receptors were taken from a man aged 18 to 30 with Graves' hyperthyroidism. Both conserved end residues are part of each CDR3. The D gene is left open where the match is weak. For some rows the clone size is stated as once, few or many, or as a class when expanded; others skip it.

.,TRBJ2-7,TRBV30,few,TGTGCCTGGAGTGCCCTCTTATCGACGGGCGAGCAGTACTTC,CAWSALLSTGEQYF
.,TRBJ2-5,TRBV10-3,few,TGTGCCATCAGTGATTACGGCTCGGTTACCCAGTACTTC,CAISDYGSVTQYF
.,TRBJ2-2,TRBV4-1,.,TGCGCCAGCAGGCCACTAGGTCGGACCGGGGAGCTGTTTTTT,CASRPLGRTGELFF
.,TRBJ1-6,TRBV6-1,many,TGTGCCAGCAGTGAAGCTGCGGGTTACAATTCACCCCTCCACTTT,CASSEAAGYNSPLHF
TRBD2,TRBJ2-7,TRBV12-3/TRBV12-4,many,TGTGCCAGCAGTCTAGGGGCTTGGCTAGCGGGGGAGAGGAGACTCGAGCAGTACTTC,CASSLGAWLAGERRLEQYF
.,TRBJ2-7,TRBV6-5,once,TGTGCCAGCAGTTACTCGGGCAGGACCAACTACGAGCAGTACTTC,CASSYSGRTNYEQYF
.,TRBJ1-1,TRBV12-3/TRBV12-4,many,TGTGCCAGCAGTTTCGGGGCAGTGAACACTGAAGCTTTCTTT,CASSFGAVNTEAFF
TRBD1,TRBJ2-5,TRBV12-3/TRBV12-4,many,TGTGCCAGCACTGAAAAGGGACAGAGACAAGAGACCCAGTACTTC,CASTEKGQRQETQYF
TRBD1,TRBJ1-2,TRBV6-2/TRBV6-3,many,TGTGCCAGCAGCTGGACAGGGGAGGCTAATGGCTACACCTTC,CASSWTGEANGYTF
TRBD1,TRBJ1-2,TRBV6-5,.,TGTGCCAGCAGTTACTCGGCAGGGGGAGCGAAGGGCTACACCTTC,CASSYSAGGAKGYTF
TRBD1,TRBJ2-2,TRBV6-1,few,TGTGCCAGCAGTGAAGCTTCGGGACAGTGGCCCGGGGAGCTGTTTTTT,CASSEASGQWPGELFF
TRBD1,TRBJ1-5,TRBV6-5,.,TGTGCCAGCAGTTACTCGGGACAGGGACGCAATCAGCCCCAGCATTTT,CASSYSGQGRNQPQHF
TRBD1,TRBJ1-1,TRBV29-1,few,TGCAGCGTTGAAAGGTCTCCGACAGGGGAAGCTTTCTTT,CSVERSPTGEAFF
.,TRBJ1-1,TRBV20-1,many,TGCAGTTCAACCATGAACACTGAAGCTTTCTTT,CSSTMNTEAFF
TRBD2,TRBJ2-3,TRBV20-1,few,TGCAGTGCTAGAGATAGGACTAGCCTTAGCACAGATACGCAGTATTTT,CSARDRTSLSTDTQYF
.,TRBJ2-5,TRBV28,many,TGTGCCAGCAATGGAAAGACATGGTACCAAGAGACCCAGTACTTC,CASNGKTWYQETQYF
TRBD1,TRBJ1-5,TRBV6-1,.,TGTGCCAGCACCAGGGGGGTAGGCCAGCCCCAGCATTTT,CASTRGVGQPQHF
TRBD1,TRBJ2-7,TRBV20-1,many,TGCAGTGCTAGACCCGGGACAGGGGGCTACGAGCAGTACTTC,CSARPGTGGYEQYF
.,TRBJ1-1,TRBV27,many,TGTGCCAGCAGTTTATCGGTTCGGGGGTACACTGAAGCTTTCTTT,CASSLSVRGYTEAFF
.,TRBJ2-6,TRBV28,many,TGTGCCAGCAGTTTTCGCCTAAGAGATCCTGGGGCCAACGTCCTGACTTTC,CASSFRLRDPGANVLTF
.,TRBJ2-2,TRBV7-2,.,TGTGCCAGCAGCTTAGGGGTGGCCGGGACCGGGGAGCTGTTTTTT,CASSLGVAGTGELFF
.,TRBJ2-5,TRBV30,many,TGTGCCTGGAGTGTACTAGGGGGAGGGGAGACCCAGTACTTC,CAWSVLGGGETQYF
TRBD1,TRBJ2-7,TRBV15,.,TGTGCCACCAGCAGCCCGGGACAGGTCGGCTCCTACGAGCAGTACTTC,CATSSPGQVGSYEQYF
TRBD2,TRBJ2-5,TRBV4-1,many,TGCGCCAGCAGCCAAGAGGGGCTAGCGGGGGGGGAGACCCAGTACTTC,CASSQEGLAGGETQYF
.,TRBJ1-1,TRBV4-1,many,TGCGCCAGCAGCCTCCCTTGGGGGCCACAGAACACTGAAGCTTTCTTT,CASSLPWGPQNTEAFF
TRBD1,TRBJ1-3,TRBV6-4,many,TGTGCCAGCAGCCCCGTACTAATTCATTTACAGGGGCCCGGAAACACCATATATTTT,CASSPVLIHLQGPGNTIYF
TRBD1,TRBJ1-1,TRBV2,many,TGTGCCAGCAGTGATCCCAGGGGGGGGTTTGTCACTGAAGCTTTCTTT,CASSDPRGGFVTEAFF
TRBD2,TRBJ2-5,TRBV11-2,.,TGTGCCAGCAGCTTAAGGGAGGGCGGGGGGACAGAGACCCAGTACTTC,CASSLREGGGTETQYF
.,TRBJ2-5,TRBV5-4,many,TGTGCCAGCAGCTTTGAGGGGGGAGAGACCCAGTACTTC,CASSFEGGETQYF
.,TRBJ2-7,TRBV20-1,many,TGCAGTGCTCAGAGTCAGGCGTGGGAGCAGTACTTC,CSAQSQAWEQYF
.,TRBJ2-5,TRBV12-3/TRBV12-4,.,TGTGCCAGCAGTCCACGACAGCCACAAGAGACCCAGTACTTC,CASSPRQPQETQYF
.,TRBJ2-1,TRBV30,.,TGTGCCTGGAGTGTTCCGGGACTTCGAAGCTCCTACAATGAGCAGTTCTTC,CAWSVPGLRSSYNEQFF
.,TRBJ2-7,TRBV6-5,many,TGTGCCAGCAGTGTACTGGGGGGGACATACGAGCAGTACTTC,CASSVLGGTYEQYF
.,TRBJ1-1,TRBV28,many,TGTGCCAGCAGTTTTCCAGAGAACACTGAAGCTTTCTTT,CASSFPENTEAFF
TRBD1,TRBJ2-7,TRBV27,many,TGTGCCAGCAGTTTGACAGGGACCCCCTACGAGCAGTACTTC,CASSLTGTPYEQYF
.,TRBJ1-1,TRBV7-2,.,TGTGCCAGCAGCGGCGTGGTGACTGAAGCTTTCTTT,CASSGVVTEAFF
TRBD2,TRBJ2-1,TRBV2,few,TGTGCCAGCAGTGGGGGCGGGAGGGACAATGAGCAGTTCTTC,CASSGGGRDNEQFF
.,TRBJ1-1,TRBV18,few,TGTGCCAGCTCACCGGCCGAATTTATGAACACTGAAGCTTTCTTT,CASSPAEFMNTEAFF
TRBD1,TRBJ1-5,TRBV4-1,.,TGCGCCAGCAGCCATGTTAGTGCCGGGACAGGGACGATCAATCAGCCCCAGCATTTT,CASSHVSAGTGTINQPQHF
.,TRBJ1-1,TRBV6-1,.,TGTGCCAGCAGATTCGGACCGGGCCTAGGAACTGAAGCTTTCTTT,CASRFGPGLGTEAFF
.,TRBJ1-1,TRBV20-1,.,TGCAGTGCGCCAGGGTACACTGAAGCTTTCTTT,CSAPGYTEAFF
.,TRBJ1-2,TRBV28,many,TGTGCCACCTTGAACCCCAGTAAGGGCTACACCTTC,CATLNPSKGYTF
.,TRBJ2-7,TRBV13,few,TGTGCCAGCAGCTTTGGGGCGCGTGGATCCTACGAGCAGTACTTC,CASSFGARGSYEQYF
.,TRBJ2-5,TRBV15,.,TGTGCCACCAGCAGAGGGAGGGCACAAGAGACCCAGTACTTC,CATSRGRAQETQYF
TRBD1,TRBJ2-7,TRBV6-4,many,TGTGCCAGCAGCCGAACACTACAGGGGGTTGGCTCCTACGAGCAGTACTTC,CASSRTLQGVGSYEQYF